The 10 T cell receptor beta chains given below trace back to one sample, sequenced in a study of Graves' ophthalmopathy and Graves' hyperthyroidism. Amplified material comprised TCR beta CDR3 regions derived from RNA transcripts. HTBI-primed first-round RT-PCR preceded second-round multiplex PCR. Each CDR3 protein is one row after TCRdb ran MiXCR on the multiplex PCR reads. The sample records approximately 700,000 distinct CDR3 sequences, 35% to 50% being singletons. Sequences were obtained from peripheral blood. These receptors originate from an adult man with Graves' ophthalmopathy.

This clonotype was seen many times. The J gene is TRBJ1-2, the V gene TRBV7-6; 7 bases are shared with TRBD1. J was trimmed by 8 bases and V by 10 bases; bases with no gene match: 10. The CDR3 is 12 residues long. Germline CDR1 reads SGHVS; CDR2 reads FNYEAQ. The CDR3 nucleotides read TGTGCCATCAGAGGGGGCAGCTTCGGCTACACCTTC. Translation: CAIRGGSFGYTF. The entire variable domain, with the rest obtained from reference TRBV7-6 and TRBJ1-2, is as follows: GAGVSQSPRYKVTKRGQDVALRCDPISGHVSLYWYRQALGQGPEFLTYFNYEAQQDKSGLPNDRFSAERPEGSISTLTIQRTEQRDSAMYRCAIRGGSFGYTFGSGTRLTVV.

The V gene is TRBV20-1, the J gene TRBJ1-1; D is unresolved. This CDR3 is 11 amino acids long. CDR1 DFQATT and CDR2 SNEGSKA come from the germline V gene (reference sequence). V was pared by 6 bases and J by 2 bases, with 7 bases between. The CDR3 reads CSAQKNTEAFF. The DNA of the CDR3 is TGCAGTGCCCAAAAAAACACTGAAGCTTTCTTT.

The chain combines TRBV10-3 with TRBJ1-6; the D gene is possibly TRBD1 (5 bases). The ends were cut back, 3 bases at V and 7 bases at J, with 13 bases in the middle. This CDR3 has 15 residues. The V gene's germline CDR1 is ENHRY and CDR2 SYGVKD. CDR3 residues: CAISEARDDNSPLHF. The CDR3 bases are TGTGCCATCAGTGAAGCAAGGGACGACAATTCACCCCTCCACTTT.

In its sample, this clonotype was seen many times. The genes are TRBV2 and TRBJ1-4, with D uncertain. The CDR3 is 14 residues long. V lost 5 bases to trimming and J lost 5 bases, with 12 bases between them. The V gene's germline CDR1 is SNHLY and CDR2 FYNNEI. The CDR3 nucleotides read TGTGCCAGCAGTTACATGGGCAAAAATGAAAAACTGTTTTTT. Translating gives CASSYMGKNEKLFF.

This rearrangement joins TRBV5-4 to TRBJ1-1; D is possibly TRBD1 (5 bases). There are 14 residues in the CDR3. Trimming removed 6 bases from V and 0 bases from J, with 12 bases in between. CDR1 is SGHNT, CDR2 YYREEE, per germline (reference sequence). This CDR3 reads CASNGGIMNTEAFF. The CDR3 DNA sequence: TGTGCCAGCAACGGGGGGATCATGAACACTGAAGCTTTCTTT.

This rearrangement joins TRBV11-1 to TRBJ1-3; D is uncertain. This CDR3 contains 19 residues. Germline CDR1 reads SGHAT; CDR2 reads FQDESV (reference sequence). V was cut by 1 base and J by 0 bases, with 19 bases left in between. CDR3 sequence reads: CASSLVESKGRYSGNTIYF. The CDR3 DNA follows: TGTGCCAGCAGCTTAGTCGAGTCGAAGGGCAGATACTCTGGAAACACCATATATTTT.

V usage is TRBV19 and J usage is TRBJ1-1; no clear D. Germline V gene sequence: CDR1 LNHDA, CDR2 SQIVND (reference sequence). The CDR3 consists of 13 residues. Trimming left V 5 bases short and J 3 bases short, with 10 bases between. The CDR3 is CASSEGKDTEAFF. DNA for the CDR3: TGTGCCAGTAGTGAAGGAAAAGACACTGAAGCTTTCTTT.

On this clonotype: It may be a read error: a sequence one base away is much more abundant. The chain links TRBV11-2 to TRBJ2-5; D is unclear. In germline, CDR1 is SGHAT, CDR2 FQNNGV. Trimming stripped 1 base from V and 1 base from J, with 13 bases between. This CDR3 is built from 16 residues. DNA of the CDR3: TGTGCCAGCAGCTTAGGACTCCTCCACGGCCAAGAGACCCAGTACTTC. Protein sequence: CASSLGLLHGQETQYF.

This clonotype was seen a few times. The rearrangement links TRBV2 to TRBJ1-2, with D hard to call. V lost 6 bases and J 7 bases, leaving 9 bases between the germline ends. Germline V gene data show CDR1 as SNHLY and CDR2 as FYNNEI. The CDR3 totals 11 residues. In DNA form, the CDR3 reads TGTGCCAGCAGGGTGTTCAGTGGCTACACCTTC. This encodes CASRVFSGYTF.

The chain combines TRBV7-9 with TRBJ1-4; TRBD1 matches 8 bases. This CDR3 is built from 16 residues. The junction had 10 bases not matched to a gene; V was cut back by 5 bases and J by 5 bases. The germline V gene has CDR1 SEHNR and CDR2 FQNEAQ (reference sequence). CDR3 nucleotides: TGTGCCAGCAGCCTCCGACAGGGGATGGCAAATGAAAAACTGTTTTTT. This gives the protein CASSLRQGMANEKLFF.